This T cell receptor (beta chain) derives from a study of T cell repertoires in cytomegalovirus infection (dated by TCRdb to between 2018 and 2021). With respect to the entire study: The peptide stimulations were aimed at well-studied HLA-B-restricted epitopes as well as recently identified HLA-C-restricted CMV epitopes, whose presentation resists viral immunomodulation. Donor HLA type was relevant to the analysis, because carriage of CMV infection together with the matching HLA type was indicated by public TCR beta signatures. The paper's findings and limits, for the study overall: The ex vivo response was dominated by HLA-C-restricted CMV-specific TCR beta clonotypes, which also provided the single most frequent clonotype in two of eight donors. In both this cohort and an independent cohort of several hundred donors, the cumulative frequency of public TCR beta family members distinguished carriers of CMV infection plus the relevant HLA type.

Instrument on record: Illumina HiSeq 1500. TCRdb redid the processing of the public reads, applying fastp at Q25 and MiXCR, and retained in-frame beta chains. Rows are unified per CDR3 protein, each entry keeping the most common DNA and genes. Counted in this sample were hundreds of thousands of distinct CDR3 sequences; around 30% of them appeared once. Clones ranked in the top ten supply approximately 18% of the sample. The CDR3 holds 16 amino acids from the cysteine to the phenylalanine. The sequence is cut down to CDR3 DNA, 48 bases in frame from base 1. The germline V gene (reference sequence) supplies CDR1 SGHNT and CDR2 YYREEE. The germline V end is reduced by 4 bases and the J end by 6 bases; junction bases left unmatched: 12. The sample's treatment or condition label, in plain terms: in vitro stimulation with specific CMV peptide epitopes to enrich CMV-specific T cells. This clonotype was seen a few times. The antigen this receptor binds is unknown. Base qualities are missing; no much larger clone stands one base away.

The chain links TRBV5-4 with TRBJ2-5; 10 bases in the junction line up with TRBD2. This clonotype was obtained from a human donor in good health (CMV status not recorded). Some clones in this sample may be carry-over from other donors' samples. Sequencing was performed on cultured PBMCs, taken from culture after CMV antigen stimulation. The nucleotide sequence is given as TGTGCCAGCAGCGCATTCTTAGCGGGGGGTCAGAAGACCCAGTACTTC. It specifies CASSAFLAGGQKTQYF.